This T cell receptor (beta chain) was identified during a study of blood T cell repertoires in COVID-19. Germline V lookup: CDR1 SEHNR, CDR2 FQNEAQ (reference sequence). The CDR3 has 13 amino acids. Methods used by the authors: Estimates of nucleated cell counts were drawn from the amplification of reference gene primers. Here immunoSEQ multiplex PCR was the method, and the copy in TCRdb shows in-frame clones only, minus some. The V and J calls and clone size are taken from that table; D and trimming were inferred from the DNA. Among about 160,000 clones listed, over 70% were seen once. A remark on this clone: One end of the junction does not line up with germline, which may come from a read error.

The V call is TRBV7-9, the J call TRBJ1-1; D remains unclear. Specimen: PBMCs or T cells enriched from blood (not recorded which). This sequence was found in a woman between 40 and 50 years old with acute COVID-19. Here the CDR3 reads CASTLPVNTEAFF. The CDR3, as DNA: TGTGCCAGCACCTTACCCGTGAACACTGAAGCTTTCTTT.